Shown below are 29 T cell receptor beta chains from a single sample sequenced in a study of blood T cell repertoires in COVID-19. The protocol was immunoSEQ multiplex PCR, while the TCRdb copy is restricted to in-frame clones and leaves out a portion. The data show around 76,000 clones, around three quarters seen once. Sequenced material: peripheral blood. These TCRs come from a woman of 80 years or more with active or convalescent COVID-19.

The chain has TRBV6-5 and TRBJ1-1; unclear D gene. Trimming took off 6 bases at V and 3 bases at J, with 17 bases between the two ends. The CDR3 consists of 15 residues. In germline, CDR1 is MNHEY, CDR2 SVGAGI. CDR3: CASRPPWAQDTEAFF. CDR3 bases: TGTGCCAGCAGACCCCCATGGGCCCAGGACACTGAAGCTTTCTTT.

The genes are TRBV11-2 and TRBJ1-2; D perhaps matches TRBD1 (6 bases). V was trimmed by 5 bases and J by 6 bases, leaving 19 bases between them. The CDR3 is 15 amino acids. CDR1 and CDR2 from the germline V gene are SGHAT and FQNNGV. The CDR3 DNA sequence: TGTGCCAGCAGCGAAAACTGGGCGTCAGGGGATGGCTACACCTTC. Translation gives CASSENWASGDGYTF.

This chain joins TRBV6-2 or TRBV6-3 and TRBJ1-1; TRBD1 is a possible D gene (6 bases). Trimming left V 2 bases short and J 6 bases short, with 16 bases between. CDR3 length: 15 amino acids. Germline CDR1 is MNHEY and CDR2 is SVGEGT. The CDR3 sequence is CASSYGRQGTPEAFF. The DNA of the CDR3 is TGTGCCAGCAGTTACGGTAGGCAGGGGACCCCTGAAGCTTTCTTT.

The chain uses TRBV7-2 and TRBJ1-2; 9 bases match TRBD1. The CDR3 extends over 14 amino acids. Germline V lookup: CDR1 SGHTA, CDR2 FQGNSA. With 4 bases clipped from V and 4 bases from J, the junction kept 4 bases outside the gene matches. The CDR3 DNA reads as TGTGCCAGCAGCTCCGGGACAGGGTCCTATGGCTACACCTTC. Its translation: CASSSGTGSYGYTF.

The J gene is TRBJ1-1, the V gene TRBV5-1; D is possibly TRBD1 (6 bases). Germline V lookup: CDR1 SGHRS, CDR2 YFSETQ. V lost 4 bases, J lost 2 bases, and 15 bases lay in between. This CDR3 is built from 15 residues. The CDR3 bases are TGCGCCAGCAGCAAGACAGGCCCATCCAACACTGAAGCTTTCTTT. Its translation is CASSKTGPSNTEAFF.

This clone has just a few counts. V usage is TRBV7-2 and J usage is TRBJ1-1, with D uncertain. The CDR3 is made up of 13 amino acids. Germline values: CDR1 SGHTA, CDR2 FQGNSA. V dropped 5 bases and J dropped 0 bases, with 7 bases sitting between them. The CDR3 sequence: CASSSTVNTEAFF. DNA for the CDR3: TGTGCCAGCAGCAGTACGGTGAACACTGAAGCTTTCTTT. The whole variable domain, remainder taken from reference TRBV7-2 and TRBJ1-1, is GAGVSQSPSNKVTEKGKDVELRCDPISGHTALYWYRQSLGQGLEFLIYFQGNSAPDKSGLPSDRFSAERTGGSVSTLTIQRTQQEDSAVYLCASSSTVNTEAFFGQGTRLTVV.

The chain uses TRBV5-1 and TRBJ2-5, with TRBD1 matching over 7 bases. The CDR3 spans 13 residues. Looked up from germline, CDR1 is SGHRS and CDR2 is YFSETQ. With 0 bases clipped from V and 4 bases from J, the junction kept 0 bases outside the gene matches. Here the CDR3 DNA reads TGCGCCAGCAGCTTGGGACAGGGAGAGACCCAGTACTTC. Amino acid sequence: CASSLGQGETQYF.

This chain links TRBV25-1 with TRBJ1-1, with 8 bases matching TRBD1. The V and J ends lost 6 bases and 4 bases, in that order; junction bases with no gene match: 10. The CDR3 consists of 15 residues. CDR1 and CDR2 from the germline V gene are MGHDK and SYGVNS. Written as DNA, the CDR3 is TGTGCCAGCAGCGAGCAGGGGGCGCGTGTCACTGAAGCTTTCTTT. Translating it yields CASSEQGARVTEAFF.

This clone occurred a few times. The gene calls are TRBV3-1 (or the pseudogene TRBV3-2) and TRBJ1-2; TRBD1 aligns across 9 bases. The germline V gene encodes CDR1 LGHDT and CDR2 YNNKEL (reference sequence). V lost 2 bases, J lost 6 bases, and 13 bases stayed unmatched. The CDR3 is 17 residues long. The CDR3, as DNA: TGTGCCAGCAGCCAATTCAACCCGAAGACAGGGGGAGATGGCTACACCTTC. It yields the protein CASSQFNPKTGGDGYTF.

This clone was counted a few times. The V call is TRBV5-4, the J call TRBJ1-1; the match to TRBD1 covers 7 bases. The V gene end was trimmed by 6 bases and the J gene end by 1 base; junction bases not matched to a gene: 9. CDR1 and CDR2 (germline): SGHNT, YYREEE (reference sequence). The CDR3 covers 15 residues. Here the CDR3 reads CASTLGGQTNTEAFF. For the CDR3, the DNA is TGTGCCAGCACCCTAGGGGGACAGACGAACACTGAAGCTTTCTTT.

The V gene is TRBV2, the J gene TRBJ2-1; a possible D gene is TRBD2 (7 bases). Germline V gives CDR1 SNHLY, CDR2 FYNNEI. The V and J ends lost 6 bases and 0 bases respectively, with 12 bases between them. This CDR3 contains 15 residues. The CDR3 spells CASRGGGSSYNEQFF. CDR3 sequence (DNA): TGTGCCAGCAGGGGAGGGGGTAGCTCCTACAATGAGCAGTTCTTC.

This chain joins TRBV7-2 and TRBJ2-1; tentative D call: TRBD2 (7 bases). V was pared by 3 bases and J by 0 bases, with 12 bases between. The CDR3 totals 16 residues. Per the germline V gene, CDR1 is SGHTA and CDR2 is FQGNSA. CDR3 residues: CASSLKGGASYNEQFF. The CDR3 nucleotides are TGTGCCAGCAGCTTGAAAGGGGGGGCCTCCTACAATGAGCAGTTCTTC. Full variable domain (rest looked up from reference TRBV7-2 and TRBJ2-1): GAGVSQSPSNKVTEKGKDVELRCDPISGHTALYWYRQSLGQGLEFLIYFQGNSAPDKSGLPSDRFSAERTGGSVSTLTIQRTQQEDSAVYLCASSLKGGASYNEQFFGPGTRLTVL.

The rearrangement joins TRBV5-1 to TRBJ1-4; D is uncertain. Deletions cut 6 bases from V and 6 bases from J, with 15 bases between. The length of the CDR3 is 14 residues. The V gene's germline CDR1 is SGHRS and CDR2 YFSETQ. CDR3 sequence (DNA): TGCGCCAGCAAATGGTCTCTCGGGGATGAAAAACTGTTTTTT. It yields the protein CASKWSLGDEKLFF.

The V and J genes are TRBV9 and TRBJ2-2, with TRBD1 matching 7 bases. V shed 3 bases and J 6 bases; nucleotides not matched to a gene: 8. This CDR3 has 15 residues. Per the germline V gene, CDR1 is SGDLS and CDR2 is YYNGEE. CDR3 region: CASSARQGDAGELFF. The CDR3 coding sequence is TGTGCCAGCAGCGCACGTCAGGGGGATGCCGGGGAGCTGTTTTTT.

CDR3 in DNA: TGTGCCAGCAGCACCCAAACAGGGAATGAAAAACTGTTTTTT. Translating it yields CASSTQTGNEKLFF. This chain joins TRBV5-4 and TRBJ1-4; D perhaps matches TRBD1 (6 bases). Trimming stripped 4 bases from V and 5 bases from J, with 12 bases between. CDR1 and CDR2 from the germline V gene are SGHNT and YYREEE (reference sequence). The CDR3 spans 14 residues. Based on the CDR3 plus reference TRBV5-4 and TRBJ1-4, the full variable domain is ETGVTQSPTHLIKTRGQQVTLRCSSQSGHNTVSWYQQALGQGPQFIFQYYREEENGRGNFPPRFSGLQFPNYSSELNVNALELDDSALYLCASSTQTGNEKLFFGSGTQLSVL.

In this sample, this clone turned up a few times. The chain combines TRBV2 with TRBJ1-1, with TRBD1 matching over 7 bases. CDR3 length: 12 amino acids. Germline V gene lookup returns CDR1 SNHLY and CDR2 FYNNEI. Trimming at V came to 7 bases and at J to 6 bases, leaving 5 bases not matched to a gene. The CDR3 bases are TGTGCCAGCAAGGGGGCAAATCCTGAAGCTTTCTTT. This translates into CASKGANPEAFF.

The chain links TRBV29-1 to TRBJ2-7, with TRBD1 matching over 9 bases. V gave up 6 bases and J gave up 2 bases; unmatched junction bases: 2. Germline loops: CDR1 SQVTM, CDR2 ANQGSEA. This CDR3 has 12 amino acids. CDR3 bases: TGCAGCGTGGGACAGGGAACCTACGAGCAGTACTTC. Translation gives CSVGQGTYEQYF.

V and J are TRBV3-1 (or the pseudogene TRBV3-2) and TRBJ2-7; a weak D match, TRBD2 (6 bases). The CDR3 has 15 amino acids. The germline V gene has CDR1 LGHDT and CDR2 YNNKEL (reference sequence). Deletions cut 0 bases from V and 0 bases from J, with 9 bases between. Here the CDR3 DNA reads TGTGCCAGCAGCCAAGAGTGGGGGGACTCCTACGAGCAGTACTTC. It specifies CASSQEWGDSYEQYF.

This clone appeared a single time. The gene calls are TRBV11-1 and TRBJ1-1; maybe TRBD1 (5 bases). The V and J ends lost 4 bases and 0 bases respectively, with 15 bases between them. Germline V gene data show CDR1 as SGHAT and CDR2 as FQDESV (reference sequence). The CDR3 has 16 residues. The CDR3 coding sequence is TGTGCCAGCAGCTCCTCTCTAACAGGTGTGAACACTGAAGCTTTCTTT. Protein product: CASSSSLTGVNTEAFF.

The V call is TRBV5-4, the J call TRBJ2-6; D is unclear. V was cut by 2 bases and J by 4 bases, with 10 bases left in between. This CDR3 region has 15 residues. Germline CDR1 is SGHNT and CDR2 is YYREEE (reference sequence). The CDR3 is CASSLLTAGANVLTF. CDR3 nucleotides: TGTGCCAGCAGCTTATTAACTGCCGGGGCCAACGTCCTGACTTTC.

The genes are TRBV19 and TRBJ1-5; possible D gene TRBD1, 6 bases. Germline CDR1 is LNHDA and CDR2 is SQIVND (reference sequence). V lost 7 bases and J 4 bases, leaving 20 bases between the germline ends. The CDR3 runs 16 residues. This chain's CDR3 is CASTSGGGGGNQPQHF. In DNA, the CDR3 is TGTGCCAGTACCTCCGGGGGGGGCGGGGGTAATCAGCCCCAGCATTTT.

This chain uses TRBV5-4 with TRBJ2-7; TRBD2 matches at 8 bases. Germline V CDR1 and CDR2: SGHNT, YYREEE (reference sequence). V lost 0 bases to trimming and J lost 5 bases; unmatched junction nucleotides: 4. The CDR3 sequence is 14 residues long. Here the CDR3 DNA reads TGTGCCAGCAGCTTGGAAGCGGGGGTGGACGAGCAGTACTTC. It yields the protein CASSLEAGVDEQYF.

The chain combines TRBV20-1 with TRBJ1-1; a weak D match, TRBD1 (6 bases). Per germline, CDR1 DFQATT and CDR2 SNEGSKA (reference sequence). Trimming cost V 4 bases and J 4 bases, with 7 bases left between them. The CDR3 runs 11 residues. The CDR3 DNA is TGCAGTGCTACCAGGGGCACTGAAGCTTTCTTT. Its protein product is CSATRGTEAFF.

The chain links TRBV28 to TRBJ1-4; TRBD1 aligns across 8 bases. Germline CDR1 reads MDHEN; CDR2 reads SYDVKM. The J segment lost 7 bases and the V segment lost 6 bases, leaving 7 bases of the junction unmatched. There are 14 residues in the CDR3. The CDR3 here is CASRLTGETEKLFF. In nucleotides, the CDR3 is TGTGCCAGCAGACTGACAGGGGAGACTGAAAAACTGTTTTTT.

The chain links TRBV27 to TRBJ2-1; TRBD2 aligns across 10 bases. Per germline, CDR1 MNHEY and CDR2 SMNVEV (reference sequence). With 3 bases clipped from V and 10 bases from J, the junction kept 6 bases outside the gene matches. CDR3 length equals 14 residues. CDR3 sequence: CASSLGTSGDEQFF. The CDR3 bases are TGTGCCAGCAGTTTGGGTACTAGCGGGGACGAGCAGTTCTTC.

The V gene is TRBV6-2 or TRBV6-3, the J gene TRBJ2-1, with 9 bases aligning to TRBD2. The CDR3 spans 15 residues. Germline CDR1 MNHEY, CDR2 SVGEGT. Trimming at V came to 6 bases and at J to 7 bases, leaving 10 bases not matched to a gene. CDR3 sequence: CASSKSGGRGNEQFF. CDR3 DNA: TGTGCCAGCAGCAAAAGCGGGGGGCGAGGGAATGAGCAGTTCTTC.

The chain carries TRBV11-3 and TRBJ1-6; 11 bases agree with TRBD1. V gave up 3 bases and J gave up 1 base; unmatched junction bases: 8. Germline assignment: CDR1 SGHNT and CDR2 YENEEA. The CDR3 covers 19 residues. This CDR3 is CASSFAGQGALSYNSPLHF. CDR3 in DNA: TGTGCCAGCAGCTTCGCTGGACAGGGGGCCCTGTCCTATAATTCACCCCTCCACTTT.

This clone counts as medium-sized. The chain combines TRBV7-9 with TRBJ2-1; D not certain. The CDR3 length is 12 residues. Germline assignment: CDR1 SEHNR and CDR2 FQNEAQ (reference sequence). V was pared by 1 base and J by 9 bases, with 7 bases between. CDR3 coding DNA: TGTGCCAGCAGCTTAGAGCTAAGTGAGCAGTTCTTC. This sequence encodes CASSLELSEQFF.

The V and J genes are TRBV30 and TRBJ2-3; tentative D call: TRBD1 (5 bases). Between the trimmed V and J ends, which lost 2 bases and 3 bases, there was a span of 12 bases. The CDR3 length is 14 residues. Germline CDR1 is GTSNPN and CDR2 is SVGIG (reference sequence). CDR3 in DNA: TGTGCCTGGAGTCAAGGGGCGAGTACAGATACGCAGTATTTT. Translated: CAWSQGASTDTQYF.